This T cell receptor beta chain stems from a study of T-cell reconstitution after alpha-beta-depleted transplantation in children. Unique molecular identifiers were used to barcode this TCRbeta library. Using its own MiXCR run on the PCR reads, TCRdb lists one record per CDR3 protein. The table lists about 400,000 distinct CDR3 sequences, over 20% of them singletons. This clonotype was counted between two and nine times. CDR1 and CDR2 (germline): SGHTA, FQGNSA. V lost 1 base and J 4 bases, leaving 17 bases between the germline ends. This CDR3 spans 16 amino acids. This TCR came from a human donor who donated a stem cell graft to a child with acute myeloid leukemia. Sequenced material: PBMCs from the stem cell graft donor, taken from the stem cell graft. The rearrangement links TRBV7-2 to TRBJ2-7; D is unresolved. The CDR3 loop is CASSLGGDGLSYEQYF. In DNA form, the CDR3 reads TGTGCCAGCAGCTTAGGTGGGGATGGGTTATCATACGAGCAGTACTTC.